Listed below are T cell receptor beta chains from one sample, sequenced in a study of regulatory T cells in long-lasting Graves disease. TCRdb reprocessed the multiplex PCR reads via MiXCR and lists one record per CDR3 protein. The sample yields over 650,000 distinct CDR3 sequences, about 30% seen once. This sample comprised peripheral blood mononuclear cells (PBMCs), obtained when the disease was refractory, from a patient treated with antithyroid drugs. These receptors all stem from a female donor with Graves disease. CDR3s include the opening cysteine and the closing phenylalanine or tryptophan. Each record gives: J gene, CDR3 length, D gene, clone size, V gene, CDR3 protein, CDR3 DNA. The D gene is left open where the match is weak. The size field is filled for only some rows; it gives once, few, many or a size class.

>TRBJ1-1|11|.|.|TRBV5-4
CASSNSFEAFF
TGTGCCAGCAGCAACTCGTTTGAAGCTTTCTTT
>TRBJ2-7|15|.|.|TRBV20-1
CSARIGYGGAYEQYF
TGCAGTGCTAGAATAGGCTATGGGGGAGCCTACGAGCAGTACTTC
>TRBJ1-1|14|TRBD1|once|TRBV30
CAWTAAGGLSEAFF
TGTGCCTGGACGGCGGCAGGGGGCCTCTCTGAAGCTTTCTTT
>TRBJ1-5|14|.|many|TRBV10-2
CASSESGVNQPQHF
TGTGCCAGCAGTGAATCAGGGGTCAATCAGCCCCAGCATTTT
>TRBJ1-4|16|.|few|TRBV5-1
CASSLRPKGTNEKLFF
TGCGCCAGCAGCTTGCGCCCAAAGGGCACTAATGAAAAACTGTTTTTT
>TRBJ1-5|15|.|many|TRBV2
CASSEIMGRNQPQHF
TGTGCCAGCAGCGAAATAATGGGTCGCAATCAGCCCCAGCATTTT
>TRBJ2-1|14|TRBD1|.|TRBV2
CARIKGQGVNEQFF
TGTGCCAGAATAAAGGGACAGGGGGTGAATGAGCAGTTCTTC
>TRBJ1-1|11|.|.|TRBV20-1
CSGRGNTEAFF
TGCAGCGGACGGGGAAACACTGAAGCTTTCTTT
>TRBJ1-6|15|.|few|TRBV7-9
CASSVQGVGNSPLHF
TGTGCCAGCAGCGTACAGGGAGTGGGGAATTCACCCCTCCACTTT
>TRBJ2-7|16|TRBD1|few|TRBV29-1
CSVGWFRAGGPYEQYF
TGCAGCGTTGGGTGGTTTCGGGCAGGGGGCCCCTACGAGCAGTACTTC
>TRBJ1-2|14|TRBD1|few|TRBV28
CASSLGTGIYGYTF
TGTGCCAGCAGTCTGGGGACAGGGATCTATGGCTACACCTTC
>TRBJ2-7|13|.|.|TRBV29-1
CSAAVTAHYEQYF
TGCAGCGCTGCCGTGACAGCGCACTACGAGCAGTACTTC
>TRBJ2-7|15|.|many|TRBV7-2
CASSLITLGAYEQYF
TGTGCCAGCAGCTTGATCACGCTCGGAGCCTACGAGCAGTACTTC
>TRBJ2-1|15|.|.|TRBV3-1
CASSQGVGRPNEQFF
TGTGCCAGCAGCCAAGGAGTAGGGCGGCCGAATGAGCAGTTCTTC
>TRBJ1-4|13|.|few|TRBV29-1
CSVGPLGVEKLFF
TGCAGCGTTGGCCCCCTTGGAGTCGAAAAACTGTTTTTT
>TRBJ1-1|13|.|.|TRBV12-3/TRBV12-4
CASSFSEGGEAFF
TGTGCCAGCAGTTTTTCCGAGGGGGGTGAAGCTTTCTTT
>TRBJ1-1|14|.|many|TRBV12-3/TRBV12-4
CASSPEWTLDEAFF
TGTGCCAGCAGTCCGGAATGGACATTGGATGAAGCTTTCTTT
>TRBJ2-7|16|.|.|TRBV6-1
CASRAFGGRGRYEQYF
TGTGCCAGCAGGGCCTTCGGGGGTCGGGGGAGGTACGAGCAGTACTTC
>TRBJ1-2|13|TRBD1|.|TRBV5-6
CASSKDRARGYTF
TGTGCCAGCAGCAAGGACAGGGCTCGAGGCTACACCTTC
>TRBJ2-2|15|TRBD2|once|TRBV2
CASSRGTSGTGELFF
TGTGCCAGCAGTCGCGGGACTAGCGGGACCGGGGAGCTGTTTTTT
>TRBJ2-5|13|TRBD2|.|TRBV5-6
CASRPGLVETQYF
TGTGCCAGCAGACCGGGACTAGTCGAGACCCAGTACTTC
>TRBJ2-1|15|.|.|TRBV2
CASSELRSSYNEQFF
TGTGCCAGCAGTGAACTTCGGAGCTCCTACAATGAGCAGTTCTTC
>TRBJ1-2|13|TRBD1|once|TRBV19
CASYGQGADGYTF
TGTGCCAGTTACGGACAGGGGGCGGATGGCTACACCTTC
>TRBJ2-2|14|.|many|TRBV7-9
CASSSSGNTGELFF
TGTGCCAGCAGCTCCTCGGGTAACACCGGGGAGCTGTTTTTT
>TRBJ1-3|14|.|.|TRBV7-9
CASSLAGGRNTIYF
TGTGCCAGCAGCTTAGCCGGGGGCAGAAACACCATATATTTT
>TRBJ1-2|13|.|.|TRBV28
CASRTHDGEGYTF
TGTGCCAGCAGAACTCACGACGGGGAAGGCTACACCTTC